This note documents a single T cell receptor beta chain sequence. The data stem from a study of PD-L1 blockade in urothelial cancer. Whole-study context: The authors examined blood 3 weeks (second dose) and 6 weeks after treatment start.

The time point was: pretreatment peripheral blood. Only in-frame clones appear in the TCRdb table, and some are missing; sequencing was by immunoSEQ multiplex PCR. The data hold around 63,000 clones, with 81% observed a single time. The V gene's germline CDR1 is LNHDA and CDR2 SQIVND (reference sequence). Trimming shortened V by 3 bases and J by 8 bases, and 16 bases separated the two germline ends. CDR3 length: 14 amino acids. This chain joins TRBV19 and TRBJ1-2, with no clear D. Material: PBMCs, obtained around atezolizumab (anti-PD-L1) treatment. This clonotype originated in a man between 65 and 80 years old with urothelial cancer. This CDR3 is CASSIAQLGGGYTF. The CDR3 DNA reads as TGTGCCAGTAGTATCGCCCAGTTGGGAGGAGGCTACACCTTC.